The 17 T cell receptor beta chains given below trace back to one sample, sequenced in a study of T cell changes during pregnancy in multiple sclerosis. This table comes from immunoSEQ multiplex PCR, and its TCRdb copy is limited to in-frame clones, with some not included. The sample carries approximately 30,000 clones, about nine tenths recorded once. The source material was CD8+ T cells from peripheral blood mononuclear cells, sampled in the third trimester of pregnancy. The receptors shown here come from a female donor with multiple sclerosis, enrolled in a pregnancy study.

The chain is built from TRBV12-5 and TRBJ2-1, with D hard to call. Germline V CDR1 and CDR2: LGHNT, FRNRAP. The CDR3 extends over 14 amino acids. V lost 0 bases and J 3 bases, leaving 6 bases between the germline ends. CDR3 sequence (DNA): TGTGCTAGTGGTTTGGTCCCCAACTACAATGAGCAGTTCTTC. This encodes CASGLVPNYNEQFF.

The gene calls are TRBV28 and TRBJ2-5, with D maybe TRBD2 (7 bases). V shed 3 bases and J shed 4 bases, with 15 bases lying between them. Germline V gives CDR1 MDHEN, CDR2 SYDVKM. The CDR3 contains 15 residues. The chain's CDR3 is CASSLGRGGTETQYF. Written as DNA, the CDR3 is TGTGCCAGCAGTTTGGGGAGGGGGGGCACAGAGACCCAGTACTTC.

The chain recombines TRBV15 with TRBJ1-3, with D possibly being TRBD1 (5 bases). Germline loops: CDR1 LNHNV, CDR2 YYDKDF (reference sequence). The CDR3 extends over 17 amino acids. With 4 bases removed from V and 4 bases from J, the gap between germline ends came to 20 bases. CDR3 residues: CATSTLGEGGHGNTIYF. DNA of the CDR3: TGTGCCACCAGCACCCTAGGGGAGGGAGGACACGGAAACACCATATATTTT.

CDR3 loop: CASSPGQNNQPQHF. The CDR3 nucleotides read TGTGCCAGCAGCCCGGGACAGAACAATCAGCCCCAGCATTTT. The chain links TRBV7-6 to TRBJ1-5; 7 positions agree with TRBD1. There are 14 residues in the CDR3. Germline-derived CDR1 and CDR2 are SGHVS and FNYEAQ. J was trimmed by 3 bases and V by 5 bases; bases with no gene match: 4.

The chain recombines TRBV4-1 with TRBJ2-7; 8 bases fit TRBD1. The germline gives CDR1 MGHRA, CDR2 YSYEKL. This CDR3 spans 16 amino acids. Germline trimming cut 1 base from V and 5 bases from J; bases unmatched to any gene: 10. The chain's CDR3 is CASSQGRTGLRHEQYF. Written as DNA, the CDR3 is TGCGCCAGCAGCCAAGGCAGGACAGGGCTTAGACACGAGCAGTACTTC.

The chain has TRBV27 and TRBJ2-1; the match to TRBD1 covers 11 bases. Germline V gene lookup returns CDR1 MNHEY and CDR2 SMNVEV (reference sequence). V trimming: 4 bases; J trimming: 6 bases; junction bases outside the gene matches: 11. The CDR3 contains 17 residues. The CDR3 loop reads CASSSPGQGVKGNEQFF. For the CDR3, the DNA is TGTGCCAGCAGTTCCCCGGGACAGGGGGTAAAAGGCAATGAGCAGTTCTTC.

This clone has ten or more counts. The CDR3 loop is CAIRDRADYGYTF. CDR3 nucleotides: TGTGCCATCAGGGACAGGGCGGACTATGGCTACACCTTC. The V call is TRBV10-3, the J call TRBJ1-2, with TRBD1 matching over 8 bases. Germline values: CDR1 ENHRY, CDR2 SYGVKD. The CDR3 consists of 13 residues. The ends lost 6 bases at V and 3 bases at J; junction bases unmatched: 3.

Written as DNA, the CDR3 is TGTGCCAGCAGTGACGGGGCTAGCGGGGCCCAGTTCTTC. It codes for CASSDGASGAQFF. The genes are TRBV6-4 and TRBJ2-1; 9 bases are shared with TRBD2. This CDR3 has 13 amino acids. V lost 2 bases, J lost 13 bases, and 6 bases stayed unmatched. In germline, CDR1 is MRHNA, CDR2 SNTAGT.

The chain has TRBV7-3 and TRBJ2-1; 11 positions agree with TRBD2. V shed 0 bases and J 9 bases; nucleotides not matched to a gene: 4. This CDR3 region has 15 residues. CDR1 SGHTA and CDR2 FQGTGA come from the germline V gene. The CDR3 region is CASSLTSGRAFEQFF. The CDR3 nucleotides are TGTGCCAGCAGCTTAACTAGCGGGAGGGCCTTTGAGCAGTTCTTC.

This chain links TRBV7-6 with TRBJ2-1; D may be TRBD1 (5 bases). Per the germline V gene, CDR1 is SGHVS and CDR2 is FNYEAQ. The CDR3 extends over 15 amino acids. The ends were cut back, 2 bases at V and 5 bases at J, with 13 bases in the middle. CDR3 nucleotide sequence: TGTGCCAGCAGCTTACGTACAGGTTGGGACAATGAGCAGTTCTTC. It codes for CASSLRTGWDNEQFF.

The V gene is TRBV14, the J gene TRBJ2-5, with 12 bases matching TRBD2. In germline, CDR1 is SGHDN, CDR2 FVKESK. The CDR3 totals 17 residues. Losses at the gene ends were 4 bases for V and 4 bases for J; bases not matched to a gene: 10. CDR3: CASSPGPGLAGSETQYF. The CDR3 region has the DNA TGTGCCAGCAGCCCTGGGCCGGGACTAGCGGGTTCAGAGACCCAGTACTTC.

The V call is TRBV5-1, the J call TRBJ1-1; the D is unclear. V lost 0 bases to trimming and J lost 3 bases, with 12 bases between them. Germline V CDR1 and CDR2: SGHRS, YFSETQ. The CDR3 is made up of 15 amino acids. The CDR3 DNA follows: TGCGCCAGCAGCTTGGCCCCGGGTAAGGACACTGAAGCTTTCTTT. It specifies CASSLAPGKDTEAFF.

The CDR3: CASSLPSGRPGETQYF. The CDR3 bases are TGCGCCAGCAGCTTGCCTAGCGGGAGGCCGGGGGAGACCCAGTACTTC. V gene TRBV5-1 combines with J gene TRBJ2-5; 11 nucleotides align to TRBD2. The CDR3 contains 16 residues. Germline CDR1 reads SGHRS; CDR2 reads YFSETQ. J was trimmed by 5 bases and V by 1 base; bases with no gene match: 7.

The V gene is TRBV6-1, the J gene TRBJ2-5; TRBD2 matches 7 bases. The germline V gene encodes CDR1 MNHNS and CDR2 SASEGT. This CDR3 contains 15 residues. V shed 6 bases and J 5 bases; nucleotides not matched to a gene: 12. The CDR3 here is CASRAGLPHTETQYF. The CDR3 bases are TGTGCCAGCAGGGCGGGACTACCTCACACGGAGACCCAGTACTTC.

The CDR3, as DNA: TGTGCCAGCAGCGCGGGGACGGATGGCTACACCTTC. Its translation: CASSAGTDGYTF. This chain joins TRBV5-4 and TRBJ1-2; a possible D gene is TRBD1 (5 bases). Germline V gene lookup returns CDR1 SGHNT and CDR2 YYREEE (reference sequence). V gave up 4 bases and J gave up 6 bases, with 10 bases separating them. The CDR3 is 12 amino acids. Full variable domain (remainder filled in from reference TRBV5-4 and TRBJ1-2): ETGVTQSPTHLIKTRGQQVTLRCSSQSGHNTVSWYQQALGQGPQFIFQYYREEENGRGNFPPRFSGLQFPNYSSELNVNALELDDSALYLCASSAGTDGYTFGSGTRLTVV.

This chain links TRBV4-1 with TRBJ2-7; D might be TRBD1 (6 bases). The CDR3 is 13 residues long. The germline CDR1 and CDR2 sequences are MGHRA and YSYEKL. Trimming removed 5 bases at V and 6 bases at J, with 14 bases between. The CDR3 sequence is CASSSSTGFEQYF. The CDR3 DNA sequence: TGCGCCAGCAGCTCTAGTACAGGGTTCGAGCAGTACTTC.

The chain recombines TRBV5-8 with TRBJ2-1; possibly TRBD1 for D (6 bases). The CDR3 loop spans 15 amino acids. The V end was cut by 1 base, the J end by 8 bases, with 16 bases between. Germline CDR1 reads SGHTS; CDR2 reads YDEGEE. The CDR3, as DNA: TGTGCCAGCAGCTTGAGTGGCAGAGGGGGAGATGAGCAGTTCTTC. Translating it yields CASSLSGRGGDEQFF.